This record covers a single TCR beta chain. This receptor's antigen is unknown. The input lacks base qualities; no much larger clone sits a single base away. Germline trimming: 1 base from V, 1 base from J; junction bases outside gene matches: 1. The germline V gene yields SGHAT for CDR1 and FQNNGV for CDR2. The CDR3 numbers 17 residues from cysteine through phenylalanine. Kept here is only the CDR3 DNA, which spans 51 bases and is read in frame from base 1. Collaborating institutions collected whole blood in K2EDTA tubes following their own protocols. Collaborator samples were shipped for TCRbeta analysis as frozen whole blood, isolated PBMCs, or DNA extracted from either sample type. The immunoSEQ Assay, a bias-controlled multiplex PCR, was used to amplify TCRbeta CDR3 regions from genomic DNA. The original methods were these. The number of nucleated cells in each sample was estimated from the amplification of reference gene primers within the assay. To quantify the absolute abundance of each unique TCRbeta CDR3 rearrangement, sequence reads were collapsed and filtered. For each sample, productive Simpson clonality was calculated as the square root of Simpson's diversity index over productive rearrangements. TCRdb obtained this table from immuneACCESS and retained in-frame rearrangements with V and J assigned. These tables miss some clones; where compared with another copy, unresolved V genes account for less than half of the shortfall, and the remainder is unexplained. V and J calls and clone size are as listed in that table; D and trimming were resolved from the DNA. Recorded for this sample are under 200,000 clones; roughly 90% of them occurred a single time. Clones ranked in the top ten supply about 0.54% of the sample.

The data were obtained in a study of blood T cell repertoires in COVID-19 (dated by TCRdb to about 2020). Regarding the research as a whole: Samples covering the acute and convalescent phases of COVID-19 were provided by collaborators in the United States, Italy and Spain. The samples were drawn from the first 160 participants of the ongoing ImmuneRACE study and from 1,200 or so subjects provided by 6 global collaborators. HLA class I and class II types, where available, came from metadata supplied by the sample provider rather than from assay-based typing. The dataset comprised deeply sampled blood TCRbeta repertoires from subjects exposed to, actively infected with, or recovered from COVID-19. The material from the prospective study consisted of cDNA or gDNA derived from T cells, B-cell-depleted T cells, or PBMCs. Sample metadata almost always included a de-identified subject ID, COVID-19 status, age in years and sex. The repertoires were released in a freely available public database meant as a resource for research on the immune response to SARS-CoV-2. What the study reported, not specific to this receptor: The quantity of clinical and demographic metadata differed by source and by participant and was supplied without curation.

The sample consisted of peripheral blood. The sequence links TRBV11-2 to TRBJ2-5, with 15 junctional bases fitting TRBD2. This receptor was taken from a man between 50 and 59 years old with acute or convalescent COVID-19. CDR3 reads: CASSLGTSGGAQETQYF. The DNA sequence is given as TGTGCCAGCAGCTTAGGGACTAGCGGGGGGGCCCAAGAGACCCAGTACTTC.